This T cell receptor (beta chain) was obtained from a study of blood T cell repertoires in COVID-19. As for the study in general: Specimens from acute and convalescent COVID-19 originated in the United States, Italy and Spain. The analysed material was cDNA or gDNA that came from T cells, B-cell-depleted T cells, or PBMCs.

Study processing details: Reference gene primer amplification yielded estimated nucleated cell counts. TCRdb keeps only in-frame clones here, not all; method: immunoSEQ multiplex PCR. The V and J calls and clone size are taken from that table; D and trimming were inferred from the DNA. This table holds 210,000 or so clones, nearly 90% found once. The CDR3 has 16 amino acids. The V gene's germline CDR1 is SGHDT and CDR2 YYEEEE. V lost 3 bases and J lost 9, with 19 bases in between. The chain carries TRBV5-6 and TRBJ1-6; D remains unclear. The sample was peripheral blood. This clonotype originated in a man over 45 with acute or convalescent COVID-19. In DNA, the CDR3 is TGTGCCAGCAGCTCTAGACCTGCCGAGGGAACTTCACCCCTCCACTTT. Its protein is CASSSRPAEGTSPLHF.